This entry concerns a single T cell receptor beta chain. Its antigen remains unidentified. Sequenced by immunoSEQ multiplex PCR; TCRdb stores in-frame clones only, minus some. The table shows tens of thousands of clones, with 85% to 95% occurring only once. This sample is part of a study of graft-versus-host responses after intestinal transplantation. Overall study context: Transplants given to recipients were multivisceral, liver-intestinal, or isolated intestinal. The study's findings and limits: Among recipient marrow samples, GvH clones were found; some appeared first in ileum or blood.

CDR1 SGDLS and CDR2 YYNGEE come from the germline V gene. This CDR3 region has 13 residues. Trimming left V 0 bases short and J 13 bases short, with 11 bases between. The V and J genes are TRBV9 and TRBJ1-6; D call uncertain. Sequenced material: unstimulated CD8+ T cells sorted from spleen or lymph node cells, taken before transplant. The TCR comes from a human donor who was the organ donor for an intestinal transplant. In DNA, the CDR3 is TGTGCCAGCAGCGTAGCCGGGGTACCCCCCCTCCACTTT. Amino acid sequence: CASSVAGVPPLHF.